This TCR beta chain was identified in a study of blood T cells in healthy people across ages. Background on the study: Template switching retrieved approximately one barcoded beta molecule for each two T cells. Notes on the study in general: As age increased, TCR beta diversity per million T cells fell in a roughly linear fashion. Compared with aged donors, long-lived donors showed fewer expanded clones, suggesting selection.

As for this clonotype: Its antigen is unknown.

For the second PCR, which ran for 7 to 11 cycles, a sample-barcoded 5' primer and a J-beta primer mix were used. TCRdb recomputed calls from the 5' RACE reads with MiXCR, one row per CDR3 protein. There are about 970,000 distinct CDR3 sequences in the sample; roughly 51% occur only once, and about 21% lies in the top ten. Material: blood. The TCR was taken from a woman aged 60 to 75 in good health.

The CDR3 DNA is TGTGCCAGCAGTAACGACAGGGCGGCCTACAATGAGCAGTTCTTC. Translating it yields CASSNDRAAYNEQFF. This chain connects TRBV27 to TRBJ2-1; 7 positions match TRBD1. V gave up 5 bases and J gave up 2 bases; unmatched junction bases: 6. Germline V CDR1 and CDR2: MNHEY, SMNVEV (reference sequence). The CDR3 length is 15 residues.